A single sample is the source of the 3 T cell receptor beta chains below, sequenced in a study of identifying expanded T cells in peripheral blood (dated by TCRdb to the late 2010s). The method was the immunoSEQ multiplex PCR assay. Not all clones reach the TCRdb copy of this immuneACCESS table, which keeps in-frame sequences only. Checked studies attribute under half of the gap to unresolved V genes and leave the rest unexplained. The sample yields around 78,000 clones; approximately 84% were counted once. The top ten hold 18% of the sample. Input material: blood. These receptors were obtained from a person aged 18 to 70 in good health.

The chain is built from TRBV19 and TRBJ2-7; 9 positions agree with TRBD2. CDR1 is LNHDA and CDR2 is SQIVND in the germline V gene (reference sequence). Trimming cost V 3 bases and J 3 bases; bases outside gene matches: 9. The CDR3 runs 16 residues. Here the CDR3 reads CASSMRGSGRIYEQYF. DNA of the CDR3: TGTGCCAGTAGTATGAGGGGTAGCGGGAGAATCTACGAGCAGTACTTC.

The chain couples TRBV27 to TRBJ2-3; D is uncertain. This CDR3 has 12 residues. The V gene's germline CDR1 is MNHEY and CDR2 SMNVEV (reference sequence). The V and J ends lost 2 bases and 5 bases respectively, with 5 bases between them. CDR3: CASSLRLDTQYF. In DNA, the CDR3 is TGTGCCAGCAGTTTACGATTAGATACGCAGTATTTT.

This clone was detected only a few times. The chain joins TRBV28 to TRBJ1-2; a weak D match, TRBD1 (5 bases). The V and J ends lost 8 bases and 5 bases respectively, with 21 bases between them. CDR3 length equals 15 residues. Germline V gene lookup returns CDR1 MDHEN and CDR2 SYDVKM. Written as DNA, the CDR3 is TGTGCCAGCCGAACCGGGGCGGGGTCGGGGTATGGCTACACCTTC. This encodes CASRTGAGSGYGYTF.